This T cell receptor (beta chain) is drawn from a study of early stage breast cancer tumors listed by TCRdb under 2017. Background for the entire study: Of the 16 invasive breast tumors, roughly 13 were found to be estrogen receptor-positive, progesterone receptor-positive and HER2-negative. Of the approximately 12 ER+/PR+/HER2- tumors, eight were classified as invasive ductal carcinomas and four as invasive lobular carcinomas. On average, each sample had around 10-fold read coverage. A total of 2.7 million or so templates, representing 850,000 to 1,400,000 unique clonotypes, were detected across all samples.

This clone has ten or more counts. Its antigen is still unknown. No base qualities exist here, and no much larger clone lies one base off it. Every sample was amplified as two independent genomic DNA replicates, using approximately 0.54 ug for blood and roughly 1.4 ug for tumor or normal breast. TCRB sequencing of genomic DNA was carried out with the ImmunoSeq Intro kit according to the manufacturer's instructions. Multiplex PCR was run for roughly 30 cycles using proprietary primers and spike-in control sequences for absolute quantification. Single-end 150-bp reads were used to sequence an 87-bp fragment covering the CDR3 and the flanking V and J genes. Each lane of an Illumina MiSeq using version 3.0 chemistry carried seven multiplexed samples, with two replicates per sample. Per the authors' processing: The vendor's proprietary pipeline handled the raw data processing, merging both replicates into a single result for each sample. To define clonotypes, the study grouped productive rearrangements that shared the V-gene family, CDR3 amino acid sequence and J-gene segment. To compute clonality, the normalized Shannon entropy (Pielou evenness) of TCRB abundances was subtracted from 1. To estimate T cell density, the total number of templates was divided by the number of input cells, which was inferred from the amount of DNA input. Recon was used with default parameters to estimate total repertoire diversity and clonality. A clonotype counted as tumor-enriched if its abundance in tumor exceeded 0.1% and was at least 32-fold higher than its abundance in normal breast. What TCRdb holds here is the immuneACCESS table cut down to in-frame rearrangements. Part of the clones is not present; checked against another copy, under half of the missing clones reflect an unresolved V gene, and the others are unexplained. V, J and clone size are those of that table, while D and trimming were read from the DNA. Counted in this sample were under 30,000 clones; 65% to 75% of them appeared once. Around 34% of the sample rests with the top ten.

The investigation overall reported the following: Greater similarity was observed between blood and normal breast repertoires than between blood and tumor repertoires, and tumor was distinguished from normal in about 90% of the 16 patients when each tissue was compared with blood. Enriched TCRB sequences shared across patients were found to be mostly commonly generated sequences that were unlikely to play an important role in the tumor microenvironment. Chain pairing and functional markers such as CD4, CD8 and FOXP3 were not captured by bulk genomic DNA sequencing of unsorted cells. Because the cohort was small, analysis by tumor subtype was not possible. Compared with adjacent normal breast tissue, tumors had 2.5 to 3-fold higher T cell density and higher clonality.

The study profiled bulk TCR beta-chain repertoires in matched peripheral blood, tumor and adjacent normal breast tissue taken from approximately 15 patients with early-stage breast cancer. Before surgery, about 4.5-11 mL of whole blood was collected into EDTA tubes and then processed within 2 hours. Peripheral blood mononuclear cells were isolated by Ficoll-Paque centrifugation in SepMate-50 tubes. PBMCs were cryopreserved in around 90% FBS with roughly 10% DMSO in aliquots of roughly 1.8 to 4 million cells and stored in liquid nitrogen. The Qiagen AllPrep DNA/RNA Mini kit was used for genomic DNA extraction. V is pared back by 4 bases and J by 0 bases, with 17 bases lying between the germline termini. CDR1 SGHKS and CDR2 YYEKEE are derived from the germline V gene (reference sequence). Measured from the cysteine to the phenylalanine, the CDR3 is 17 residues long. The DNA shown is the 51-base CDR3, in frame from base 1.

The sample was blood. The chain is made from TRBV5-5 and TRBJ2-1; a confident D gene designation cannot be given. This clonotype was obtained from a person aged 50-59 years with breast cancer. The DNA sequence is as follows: TGTGCCAGCAGCCAAGATCTCGGCTTTAGCTCCTACAATGAGCAGTTCTTC. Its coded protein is CASSQDLGFSSYNEQFF.